This TCR beta chain was profiled in a study of blood T cells in healthy people across ages. This clonotype occurred a few times. Antigen specificity is unknown. CDR1 is SQVTM and CDR2 is ANQGSEA in the germline V gene. The CDR3 totals 9 residues. Then a second PCR, running roughly 7 to 11 cycles, was carried out with a sample-barcoded 5' primer and a J-beta primer mix. TCRdb itself ran the 5' RACE reads through MiXCR, one entry per CDR3 protein. The sample has under 2 million distinct CDR3 sequences, around 35% seen once. Study-wide results and limits: Versus aged donors, long-lived donors had higher diversity and more naive CD4+ cells.

The V gene is TRBV29-1, the J gene TRBJ2-4, with D unresolved. The J call may be in error: the DNA end matches TRBJ2-7 better. The source material was blood. The sequence came from a woman in her 30s in good health. In nucleotides, the CDR3 is TGCAGCGTTCGGAGCGAGCAGTACTTC. Its protein product is CSVRSEQYF.